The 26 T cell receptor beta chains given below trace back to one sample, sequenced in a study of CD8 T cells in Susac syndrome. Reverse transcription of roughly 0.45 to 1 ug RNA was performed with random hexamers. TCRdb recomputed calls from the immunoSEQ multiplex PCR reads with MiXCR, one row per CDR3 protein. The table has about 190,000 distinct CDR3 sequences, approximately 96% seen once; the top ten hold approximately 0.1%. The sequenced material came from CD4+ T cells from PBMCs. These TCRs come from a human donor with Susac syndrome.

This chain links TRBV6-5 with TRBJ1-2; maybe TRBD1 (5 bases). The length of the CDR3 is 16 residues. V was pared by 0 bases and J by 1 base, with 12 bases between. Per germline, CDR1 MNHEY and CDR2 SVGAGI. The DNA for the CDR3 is TGTGCCAGCAGTTACTCGGGGGGACGGCTTAACTATGGCTACACCTTC. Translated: CASSYSGGRLNYGYTF.

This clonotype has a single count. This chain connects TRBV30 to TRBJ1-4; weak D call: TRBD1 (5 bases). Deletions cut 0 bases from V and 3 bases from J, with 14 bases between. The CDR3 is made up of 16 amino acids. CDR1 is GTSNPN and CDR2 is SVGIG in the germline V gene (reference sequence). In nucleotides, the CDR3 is TGTGCCTGGAGTGTATTGGGGCAGGGATCTAATGAAAAACTGTTTTTT. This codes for CAWSVLGQGSNEKLFF.

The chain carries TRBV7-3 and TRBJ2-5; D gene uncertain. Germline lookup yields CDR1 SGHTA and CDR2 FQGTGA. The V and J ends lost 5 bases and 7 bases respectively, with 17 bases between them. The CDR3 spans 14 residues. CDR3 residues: CASSQGSLVGTQYF. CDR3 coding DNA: TGTGCCAGCAGCCAAGGGTCCTTAGTGGGGACCCAGTACTTC.

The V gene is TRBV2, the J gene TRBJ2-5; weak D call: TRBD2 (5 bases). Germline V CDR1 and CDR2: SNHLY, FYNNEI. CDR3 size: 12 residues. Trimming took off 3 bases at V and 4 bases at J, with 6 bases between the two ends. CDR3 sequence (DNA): TGTGCCAGCAGTGAGGCGGGAGAGACCCAGTACTTC. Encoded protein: CASSEAGETQYF.

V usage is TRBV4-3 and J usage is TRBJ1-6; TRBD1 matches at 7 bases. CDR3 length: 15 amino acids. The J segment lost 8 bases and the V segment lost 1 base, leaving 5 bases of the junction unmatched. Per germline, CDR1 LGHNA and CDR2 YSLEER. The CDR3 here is CASSQGAGGDSPLHF. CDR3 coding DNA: TGCGCCAGCAGCCAAGGGGCAGGGGGTGATTCACCCCTCCACTTT.

In DNA, the CDR3 is TGTGCCAGCAGCGACAGTGTGAACACTGAAGCTTTCTTT. As protein: CASSDSVNTEAFF. V usage is TRBV7-9 and J usage is TRBJ1-1, with D perhaps TRBD1 (5 bases). Between the trimmed V and J ends, which lost 5 bases and 0 bases, there was a span of 7 bases. This CDR3 has 13 amino acids. CDR1 is SEHNR, CDR2 FQNEAQ, per germline (reference sequence).

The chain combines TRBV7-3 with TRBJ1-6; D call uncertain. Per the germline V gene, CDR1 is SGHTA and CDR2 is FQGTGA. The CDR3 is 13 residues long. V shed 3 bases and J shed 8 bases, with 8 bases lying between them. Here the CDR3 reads CASSLAKYSPLHF. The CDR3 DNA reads TGTGCCAGCAGCTTGGCGAAATATTCACCCCTCCACTTT.

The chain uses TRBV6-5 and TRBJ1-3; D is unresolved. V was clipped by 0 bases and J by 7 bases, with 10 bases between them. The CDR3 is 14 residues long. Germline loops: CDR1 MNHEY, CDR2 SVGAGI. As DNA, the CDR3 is TGTGCCAGCAGTTACTCGAAGGGCCACAACACCATATATTTT. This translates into CASSYSKGHNTIYF.

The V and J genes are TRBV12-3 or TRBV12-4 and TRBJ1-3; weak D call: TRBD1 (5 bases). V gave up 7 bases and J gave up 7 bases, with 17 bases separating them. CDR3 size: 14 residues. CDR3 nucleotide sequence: TGTGCCAGCATCGATAACGATTGGGGGAACACCATATATTTT. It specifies CASIDNDWGNTIYF.

CDR3 sequence: CASRPIPRTGVVGTQYF. CDR3 coding DNA: TGTGCCAGCAGACCCATTCCAAGGACAGGAGTGGTGGGGACCCAGTACTTC. The chain employs TRBV11-2 and TRBJ2-5; 7 bases are a match to TRBD1. There are 17 residues in the CDR3. Germline-derived CDR1 and CDR2 are SGHAT and FQNNGV. The ends lost 6 bases at V and 7 bases at J; junction bases unmatched: 20.

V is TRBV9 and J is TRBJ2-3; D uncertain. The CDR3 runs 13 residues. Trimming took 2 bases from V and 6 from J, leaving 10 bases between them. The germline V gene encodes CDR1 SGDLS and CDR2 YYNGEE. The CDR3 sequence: CASSVRSTDTQYF. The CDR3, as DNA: TGTGCCAGCAGCGTCCGGTCGACGGATACGCAGTATTTT. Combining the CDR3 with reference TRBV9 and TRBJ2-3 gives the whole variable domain DSGVTQTPKHLITATGQRVTLRCSPRSGDLSVYWYQQSLDQGLQFLIQYYNGEERAKGNILERFSAQQFPDLHSELNLSSLELGDSALYFCASSVRSTDTQYFGPGTRLTVL.

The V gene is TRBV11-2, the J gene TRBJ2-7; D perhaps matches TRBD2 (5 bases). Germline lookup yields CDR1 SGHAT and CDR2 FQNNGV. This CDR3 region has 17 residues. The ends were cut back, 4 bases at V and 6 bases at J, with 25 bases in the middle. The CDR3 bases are TGTGCCAGCAGCTCGGCGGGCAGTTCGTACGTCTCTAGCGAGCAGTACTTC. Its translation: CASSSAGSSYVSSEQYF.

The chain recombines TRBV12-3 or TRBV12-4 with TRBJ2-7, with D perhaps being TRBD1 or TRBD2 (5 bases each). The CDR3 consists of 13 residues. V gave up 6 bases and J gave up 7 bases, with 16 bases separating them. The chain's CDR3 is CASRPGPRREQYF. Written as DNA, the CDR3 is TGTGCCAGCAGGCCGGGACCCAGGAGGGAGCAGTACTTC.

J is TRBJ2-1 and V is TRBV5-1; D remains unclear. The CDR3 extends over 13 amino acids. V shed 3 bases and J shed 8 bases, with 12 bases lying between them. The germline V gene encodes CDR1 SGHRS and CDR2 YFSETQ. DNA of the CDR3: TGCGCCAGCAGCTCACCCTCGATGGATGAGCAGTTCTTC. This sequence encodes CASSSPSMDEQFF.

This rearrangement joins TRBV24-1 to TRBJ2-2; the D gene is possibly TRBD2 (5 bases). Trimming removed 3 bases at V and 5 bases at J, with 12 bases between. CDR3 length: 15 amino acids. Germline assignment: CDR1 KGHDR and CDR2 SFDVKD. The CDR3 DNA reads TGTGCCACCAGTGATACGCGGAGGAATACCGGGGAGCTGTTTTTT. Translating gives CATSDTRRNTGELFF.

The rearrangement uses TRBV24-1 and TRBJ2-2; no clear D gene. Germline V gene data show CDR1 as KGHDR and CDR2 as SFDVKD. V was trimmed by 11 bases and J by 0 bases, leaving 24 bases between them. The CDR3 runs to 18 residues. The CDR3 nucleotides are TGTGCCATCAAGGGCCTTCCTGGCCCCTTGGCGAACACCGGGGAGCTGTTTTTT. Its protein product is CAIKGLPGPLANTGELFF.

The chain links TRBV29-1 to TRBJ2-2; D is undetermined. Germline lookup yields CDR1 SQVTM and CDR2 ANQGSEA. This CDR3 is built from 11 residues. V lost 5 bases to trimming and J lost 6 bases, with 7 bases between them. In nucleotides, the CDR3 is TGCAGCGTTAAATCCGCCGGGGAGCTGTTTTTT. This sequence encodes CSVKSAGELFF.

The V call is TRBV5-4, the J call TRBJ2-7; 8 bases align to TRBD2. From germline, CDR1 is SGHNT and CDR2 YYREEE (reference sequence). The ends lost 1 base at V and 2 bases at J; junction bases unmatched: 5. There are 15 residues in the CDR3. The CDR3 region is CASSLIDSGAYEQYF. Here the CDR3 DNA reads TGTGCCAGCAGCTTGATCGATAGCGGGGCCTACGAGCAGTACTTC. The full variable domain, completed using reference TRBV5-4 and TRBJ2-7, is ETGVTQSPTHLIKTRGQQVTLRCSSQSGHNTVSWYQQALGQGPQFIFQYYREEENGRGNFPPRFSGLQFPNYSSELNVNALELDDSALYLCASSLIDSGAYEQYFGPGTRLTVT.

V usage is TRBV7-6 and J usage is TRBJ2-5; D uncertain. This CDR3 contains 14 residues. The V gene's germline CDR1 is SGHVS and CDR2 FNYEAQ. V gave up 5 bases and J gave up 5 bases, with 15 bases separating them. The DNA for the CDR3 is TGTGCCAGCAGCCAGTCCAAGCCGGCGGAGACCCAGTACTTC. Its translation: CASSQSKPAETQYF.

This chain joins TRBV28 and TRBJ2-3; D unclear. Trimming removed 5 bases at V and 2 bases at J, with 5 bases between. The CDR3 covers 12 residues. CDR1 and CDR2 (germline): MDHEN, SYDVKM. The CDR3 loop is CASSTPTDTQYF. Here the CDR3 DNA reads TGTGCCAGCAGTACCCCCACAGATACGCAGTATTTT.

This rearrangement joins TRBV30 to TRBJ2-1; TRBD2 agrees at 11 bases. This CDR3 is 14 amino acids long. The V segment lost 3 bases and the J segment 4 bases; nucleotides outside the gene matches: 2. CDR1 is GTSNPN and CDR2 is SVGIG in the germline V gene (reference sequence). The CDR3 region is CAWRASGGYNEQFF. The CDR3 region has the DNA TGTGCCTGGAGGGCTAGCGGGGGGTACAATGAGCAGTTCTTC.

CDR3 bases: TGCGCCAGCAGCGCGGACGGGGGGGCCTTGTCTGAGCAGTTCTTC. Protein: CASSADGGALSEQFF. This chain joins TRBV4-3 and TRBJ2-1; 8 bases line up with TRBD2. Unmatched junction bases numbered 12, after V lost 5 bases and J lost 9 bases. There are 15 residues in the CDR3. Germline values: CDR1 LGHNA, CDR2 YSLEER.

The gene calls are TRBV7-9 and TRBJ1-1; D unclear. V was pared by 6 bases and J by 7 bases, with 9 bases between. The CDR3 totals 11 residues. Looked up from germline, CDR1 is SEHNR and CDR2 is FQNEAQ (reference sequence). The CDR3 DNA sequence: TGTGCCAGCAGTCCTTATTATGAAGCTTTCTTT. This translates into CASSPYYEAFF.

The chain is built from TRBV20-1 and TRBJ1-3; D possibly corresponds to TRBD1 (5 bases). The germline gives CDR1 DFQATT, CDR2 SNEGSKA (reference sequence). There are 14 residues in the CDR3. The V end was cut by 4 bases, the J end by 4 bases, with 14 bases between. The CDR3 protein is CSATPGTFGNTIYF. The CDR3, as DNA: TGCAGTGCTACCCCAGGGACCTTCGGAAACACCATATATTTT.

The CDR3 DNA follows: TGTGCCTGGAGTGGATACCGGGACAGGGCCCTCGAGCAGTACTTC. Amino acids: CAWSGYRDRALEQYF. The V gene is TRBV30, the J gene TRBJ2-7, with 9 bases identical to TRBD1. CDR3 length equals 15 residues. The trim removed 1 base at V and 6 bases at J, leaving 10 bases unmatched. Germline V CDR1 and CDR2: GTSNPN, SVGIG (reference sequence).

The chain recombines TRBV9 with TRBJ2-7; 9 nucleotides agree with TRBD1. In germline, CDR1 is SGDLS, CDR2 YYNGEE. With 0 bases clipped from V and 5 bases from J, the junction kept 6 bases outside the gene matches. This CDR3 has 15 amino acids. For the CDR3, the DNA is TGTGCCAGCAGCGTAGGTGGGACAGGGATGAACGAGCAGTACTTC. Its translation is CASSVGGTGMNEQYF.